The T cell receptor (beta chain) described here comes from a study of blood T cell repertoires in COVID-19. In the study overall: Acute and convalescent COVID-19 samples came from the United States, Italy and Spain.

Source study methods: Counts of nucleated cells, estimated from reference gene primer amplification, were obtained. Some clones are missing from TCRdb's copy, which holds only in-frame ones; the method was immunoSEQ multiplex PCR. V, J and clone size are taken as reported in that table, and D and trimming were inferred from the DNA itself. The repertoire holds a few hundred thousand clones, with roughly nine tenths as singletons. Those enrolled in Seattle joined during active infection and were followed longitudinally afterward. The ends were cut back, 4 bases at V and 1 base at J, with 12 bases in the middle. Germline CDR1 is SGHNT and CDR2 is YENEEA. This CDR3 comprises 15 residues.

This chain joins TRBV11-3 and TRBJ2-3; D remains ambiguous. The specimen was peripheral blood. The source of this sequence is a woman in her 30s with COVID-19, enrolled during active disease. The CDR3 sequence is CASSSPYRGTDTQYF. The CDR3 DNA reads as TGTGCCAGCAGCTCGCCCTATCGGGGCACAGATACGCAGTATTTT.